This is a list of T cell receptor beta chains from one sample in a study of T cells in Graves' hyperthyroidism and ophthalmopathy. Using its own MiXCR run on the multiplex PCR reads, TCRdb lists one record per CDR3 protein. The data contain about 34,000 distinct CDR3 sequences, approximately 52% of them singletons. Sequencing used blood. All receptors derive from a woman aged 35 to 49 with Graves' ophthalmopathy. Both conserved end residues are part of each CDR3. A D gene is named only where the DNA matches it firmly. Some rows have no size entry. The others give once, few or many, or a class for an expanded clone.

CDR3aa: CATSSRDSYNEQFF
CDR3nt: TGTGCCACCAGCTCGCGGGACTCTTACAATGAGCAGTTCTTC
abundance: -
v_gene: TRBV15
d_gene: -
j_gene: TRBJ2-1

CDR3aa: CASSIRQDNSGANVLTF
CDR3nt: TGTGCCAGTAGTATAAGACAGGATAACTCTGGGGCCAACGTCCTGACTTTC
abundance: -
v_gene: TRBV19
d_gene: -
j_gene: TRBJ2-6

CDR3aa: CASSQNPANYGYTF
CDR3nt: TGTGCCAGCAGTCAAAACCCTGCAAACTATGGCTACACCTTC
abundance: many
v_gene: TRBV28
d_gene: -
j_gene: TRBJ1-2

CDR3aa: CASSEAGGGAFIYGYTF
CDR3nt: TGTGCCAGCAGTGAAGCAGGAGGGGGCGCGTTCATCTATGGCTACACCTTC
abundance: many
v_gene: TRBV6-1
d_gene: TRBD1
j_gene: TRBJ1-2

CDR3aa: CASSLSGGTGELSW
CDR3nt: TGTGCCAGCAGTTTATCGGGGGGTACCGGGGAGCTGTCTTGG
abundance: few
v_gene: TRBV12-3/TRBV12-4
d_gene: TRBD2
j_gene: TRBJ2-2

CDR3aa: CASSPLGQGSYEQYF
CDR3nt: TGTGCCAGCAGCCCCTTGGGACAGGGTTCCTACGAGCAGTACTTC
abundance: -
v_gene: TRBV7-2
d_gene: TRBD1
j_gene: TRBJ2-7

CDR3aa: CASRGLPF
CDR3nt: TGTGCCAGCAGGGGGCTCCCCTTC
abundance: -
v_gene: TRBV6-4
d_gene: -
j_gene: TRBJ1-2

CDR3aa: CASSKDAGGNSYEQYF
CDR3nt: TGTGCCAGCAGCAAAGACGCGGGGGGCAACTCCTACGAGCAGTACTTC
abundance: -
v_gene: TRBV7-9
d_gene: TRBD2
j_gene: TRBJ2-7

CDR3aa: CASSLSAGGSYEQYF
CDR3nt: TGTGCCAGCAGTTTATCAGCGGGAGGCTCCTACGAGCAGTACTTC
abundance: many
v_gene: TRBV28
d_gene: TRBD2
j_gene: TRBJ2-7

CDR3aa: CASRLGTGSWNSYGYTF
CDR3nt: TGTGCCAGCCGTCTCGGGACAGGGAGCTGGAATAGCTATGGCTACACCTTC
abundance: few
v_gene: TRBV28
d_gene: TRBD1
j_gene: TRBJ1-2